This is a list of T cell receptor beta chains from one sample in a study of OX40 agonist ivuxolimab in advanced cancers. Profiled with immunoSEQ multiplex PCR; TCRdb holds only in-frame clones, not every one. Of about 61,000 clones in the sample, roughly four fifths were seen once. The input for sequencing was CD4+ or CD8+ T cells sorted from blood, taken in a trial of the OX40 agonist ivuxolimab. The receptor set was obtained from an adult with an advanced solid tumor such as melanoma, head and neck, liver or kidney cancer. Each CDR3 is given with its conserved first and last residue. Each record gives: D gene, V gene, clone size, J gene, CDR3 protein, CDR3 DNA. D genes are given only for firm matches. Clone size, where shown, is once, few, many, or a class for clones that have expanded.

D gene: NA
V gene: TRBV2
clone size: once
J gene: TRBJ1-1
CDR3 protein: CASYLWNTEAFF
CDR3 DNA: TGTGCCAGCTATTTATGGAACACTGAAGCTTTCTTT

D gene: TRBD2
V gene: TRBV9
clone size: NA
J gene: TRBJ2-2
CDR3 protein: CASSVSPRGDTGELFF
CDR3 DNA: TGTGCCAGCAGCGTATCCCCCCGGGGGGACACCGGGGAGCTGTTTTTT

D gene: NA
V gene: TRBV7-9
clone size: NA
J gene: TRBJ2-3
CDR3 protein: CASSLVRFYSTDTQYF
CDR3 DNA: TGTGCCAGCAGCTTGGTCAGGTTTTATAGCACAGATACGCAGTATTTT

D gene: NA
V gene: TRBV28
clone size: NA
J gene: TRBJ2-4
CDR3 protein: CASSLYGAEYRQNIQYF
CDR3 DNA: TGTGCCAGCAGTTTATACGGAGCGGAGTACAGACAAAACATTCAGTACTTC

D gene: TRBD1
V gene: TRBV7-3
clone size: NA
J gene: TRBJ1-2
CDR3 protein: CASRSERQGGIRYYGYTF
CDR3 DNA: TGTGCCAGCCGCTCCGAGAGACAGGGAGGTATCCGGTACTATGGCTACACCTTC

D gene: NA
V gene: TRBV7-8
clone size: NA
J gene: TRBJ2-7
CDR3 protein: CASSREDGSYEQYF
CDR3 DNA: TGTGCCAGCAGCCGAGAAGACGGGTCCTACGAGCAGTACTTC

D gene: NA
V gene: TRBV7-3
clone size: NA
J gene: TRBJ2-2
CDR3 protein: CASSWGQNTGELFF
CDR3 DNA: TGTGCCAGCAGCTGGGGACAGAACACCGGGGAGCTGTTTTTT

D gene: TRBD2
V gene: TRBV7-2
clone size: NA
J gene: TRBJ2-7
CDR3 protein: CASSLRGEWHEQYF
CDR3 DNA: TGTGCCAGCAGCTTACGGGGGGAATGGCACGAGCAGTACTTC

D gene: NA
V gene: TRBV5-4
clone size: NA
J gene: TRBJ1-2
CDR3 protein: CASSSTENYGYTF
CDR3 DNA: TGTGCCAGCAGCTCGACGGAGAACTATGGCTACACCTTC

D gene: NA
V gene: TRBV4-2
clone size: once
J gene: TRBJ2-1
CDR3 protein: CASSQDQQGGYNEQFF
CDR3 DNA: TGTGCCAGCAGCCAAGACCAACAGGGAGGCTACAATGAGCAGTTCTTC

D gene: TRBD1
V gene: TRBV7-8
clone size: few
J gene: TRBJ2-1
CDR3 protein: CASSPRGQTPEQFF
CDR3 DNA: TGTGCCAGCAGCCCCAGGGGACAGACCCCTGAGCAGTTCTTC

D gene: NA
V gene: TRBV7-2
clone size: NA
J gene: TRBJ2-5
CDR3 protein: CASSQDLGSPETQYF
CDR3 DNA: TGCGCCAGCAGCCAAGATTTAGGCAGCCCAGAGACCCAGTACTTC

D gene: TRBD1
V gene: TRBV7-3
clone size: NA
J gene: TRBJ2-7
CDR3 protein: CASSTQQGTEQYF
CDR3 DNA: TGTGCCAGCAGCACCCAACAGGGGACCGAGCAGTACTTC

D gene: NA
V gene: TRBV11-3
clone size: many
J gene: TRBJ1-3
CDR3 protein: CASSFATSGNTIYF
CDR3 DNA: TGTGCCAGCAGCTTCGCTACCTCTGGAAACACCATATATTTT

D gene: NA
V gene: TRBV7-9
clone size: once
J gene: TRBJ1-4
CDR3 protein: CASSLFGGEKLFF
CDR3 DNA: TGTGCCAGCAGCTTATTCGGGGGTGAAAAACTGTTTTTT

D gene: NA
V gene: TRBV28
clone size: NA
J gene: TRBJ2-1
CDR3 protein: CACLSTPYNEQFF
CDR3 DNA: TGTGCCTGCCTATCGACCCCTTACAATGAGCAGTTCTTC

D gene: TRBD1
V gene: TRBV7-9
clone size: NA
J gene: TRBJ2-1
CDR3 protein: CASSSTKSGTGVNEQFF
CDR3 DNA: TGTGCCAGCAGCTCAACCAAATCCGGGACAGGAGTAAATGAGCAGTTCTTC

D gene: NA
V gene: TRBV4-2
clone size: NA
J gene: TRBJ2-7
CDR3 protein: CASSQERGYEQYF
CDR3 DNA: TGTGCCAGCAGCCAAGAAAGGGGCTACGAGCAGTACTTC

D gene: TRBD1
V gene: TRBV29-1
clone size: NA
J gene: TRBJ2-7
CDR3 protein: CSVSTGVEQYF
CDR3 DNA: TGCAGCGTCTCGACAGGGGTCGAGCAGTACTTC

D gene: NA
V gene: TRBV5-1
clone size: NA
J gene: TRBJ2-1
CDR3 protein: CASSLVQHSSYNEQFF
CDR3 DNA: TGCGCCAGCAGCTTGGTTCAGCATAGCTCCTACAATGAGCAGTTCTTC

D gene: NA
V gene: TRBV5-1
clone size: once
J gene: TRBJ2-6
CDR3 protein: CASRAVPSSGANVLTF
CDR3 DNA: TGCGCCAGCAGAGCAGTACCATCCTCTGGGGCCAACGTCCTGACTTTC

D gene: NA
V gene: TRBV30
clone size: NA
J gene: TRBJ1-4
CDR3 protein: CAWSRSGNEKLFF
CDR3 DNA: TGTGCCTGGAGTAGATCCGGGAATGAAAAACTGTTTTTT

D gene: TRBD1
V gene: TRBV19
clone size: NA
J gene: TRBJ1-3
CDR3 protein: CASTNGDSSGNTIYF
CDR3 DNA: TGTGCCAGTACAAATGGGGACAGCTCTGGAAACACCATATATTTT

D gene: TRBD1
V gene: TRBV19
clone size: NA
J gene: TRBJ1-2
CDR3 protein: CASSLRGQGYGYTF
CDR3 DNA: TGTGCCAGTAGTCTGCGGGGACAGGGGTATGGCTACACCTTC

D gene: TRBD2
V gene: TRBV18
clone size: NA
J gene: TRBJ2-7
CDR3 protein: CASSPYSHGGISYEQYF
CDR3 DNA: TGTGCCAGCTCACCCTACTCGCACGGGGGGATCTCCTACGAGCAGTACTTC

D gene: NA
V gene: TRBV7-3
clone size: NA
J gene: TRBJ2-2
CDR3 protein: CASSLMGRNTGELFF
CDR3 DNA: TGTGCCAGCAGCTTAATGGGCAGGAACACCGGGGAGCTGTTTTTT

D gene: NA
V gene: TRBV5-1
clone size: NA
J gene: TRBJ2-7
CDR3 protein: CASSWESSYEQYF
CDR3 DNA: TGCGCCAGCAGCTGGGAGAGCTCCTACGAGCAGTACTTC

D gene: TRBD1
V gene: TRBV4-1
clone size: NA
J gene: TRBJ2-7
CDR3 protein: CASSQEGSGTGGSYF
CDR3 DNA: TGCGCCAGCAGCCAAGAAGGATCCGGGACAGGGGGCTCTTACTTC

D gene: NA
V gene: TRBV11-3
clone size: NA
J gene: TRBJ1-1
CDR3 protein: CASSLYDWNVELNTEAFF
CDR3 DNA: TGTGCCAGCAGCCTGTACGATTGGAATGTAGAATTGAACACTGAAGCTTTCTTT

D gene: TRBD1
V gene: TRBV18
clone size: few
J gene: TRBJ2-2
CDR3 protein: CASSPRGTGVDAGELFF
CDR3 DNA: TGTGCCAGCTCACCGAGAGGGACAGGGGTTGACGCCGGGGAGCTGTTTTTT

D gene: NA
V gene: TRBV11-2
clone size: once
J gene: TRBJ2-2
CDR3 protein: CASSFASGGLSTGELFF
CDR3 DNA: TGTGCCAGCAGTTTCGCGTCTGGGGGCTTGAGCACCGGGGAGCTGTTTTTT

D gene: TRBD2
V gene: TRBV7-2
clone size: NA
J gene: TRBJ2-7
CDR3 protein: CASSLALRASGSYEQYF
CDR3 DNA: TGTGCCAGCAGCTTAGCGCTTCGGGCTAGCGGGTCCTACGAGCAGTACTTC

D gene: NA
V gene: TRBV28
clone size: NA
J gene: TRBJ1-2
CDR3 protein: CASSLRTGNTYTF
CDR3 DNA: TGTGCCAGCAGTTTACGGACGGGGAATACCTACACCTTC

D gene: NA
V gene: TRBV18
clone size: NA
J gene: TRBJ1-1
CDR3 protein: CASSPVRGNTEAFF
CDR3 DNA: TGTGCCAGCTCACCAGTCAGGGGAAATACTGAAGCTTTCTTT

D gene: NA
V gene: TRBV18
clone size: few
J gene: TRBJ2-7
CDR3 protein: CASSPRGLVSSEQYF
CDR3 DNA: TGTGCCAGCTCACCAAGGGGCTTGGTTAGTAGCGAGCAGTACTTC

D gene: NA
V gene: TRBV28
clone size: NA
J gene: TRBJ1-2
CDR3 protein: CASKRGRNYGYTF
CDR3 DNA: TGTGCCAGCAAAAGGGGCCGGAACTATGGCTACACCTTC

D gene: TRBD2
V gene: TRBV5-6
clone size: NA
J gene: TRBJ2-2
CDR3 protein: CASSTPLGTSGNTGELFF
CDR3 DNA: TGTGCCAGCAGCACACCCTTAGGGACTAGCGGGAACACCGGGGAGCTGTTTTTT

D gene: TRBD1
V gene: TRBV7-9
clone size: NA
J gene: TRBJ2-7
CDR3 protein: CASSLGGTGATYEQYF
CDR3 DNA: TGTGCCAGCAGCCTTGGAGGGACAGGGGCCACCTACGAGCAGTACTTC

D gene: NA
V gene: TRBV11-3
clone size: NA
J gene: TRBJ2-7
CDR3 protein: CASSPPGPTAYEQYF
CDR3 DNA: TGTGCCAGCAGCCCCCCGGGACCGACCGCCTACGAGCAGTACTTC

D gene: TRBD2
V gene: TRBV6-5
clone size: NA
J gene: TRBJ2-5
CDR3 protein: CASSYRGGTETQYF
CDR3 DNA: TGTGCCAGCAGTTACCGGGGGGGTACAGAGACCCAGTACTTC

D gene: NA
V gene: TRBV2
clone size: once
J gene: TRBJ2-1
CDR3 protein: CASSQGGRTKYNEQFF
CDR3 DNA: TGTGCCAGCAGCCAGGGCGGACGGACTAAGTACAATGAGCAGTTCTTC

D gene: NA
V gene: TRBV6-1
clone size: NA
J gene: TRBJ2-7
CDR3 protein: CASSFGWEDEQYF
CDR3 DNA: TGTGCCAGCAGTTTCGGATGGGAGGACGAGCAGTACTTC

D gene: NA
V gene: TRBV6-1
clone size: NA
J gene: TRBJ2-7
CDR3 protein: CASSPRTDSYEQYF
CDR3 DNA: TGTGCCAGCAGCCCTCGGACGGACTCCTACGAGCAGTACTTC

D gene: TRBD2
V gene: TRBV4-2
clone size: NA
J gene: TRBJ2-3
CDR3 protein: CASSQGRRAGGGTDTQYF
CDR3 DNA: TGTGCCAGCAGCCAAGGAAGGCGAGCGGGGGGTGGGACAGATACGCAGTATTTT

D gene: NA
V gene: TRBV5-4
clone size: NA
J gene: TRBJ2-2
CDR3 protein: CASRYGIGNTGELFF
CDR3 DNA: TGTGCCAGCAGATATGGAATAGGGAACACCGGGGAGCTGTTTTTT

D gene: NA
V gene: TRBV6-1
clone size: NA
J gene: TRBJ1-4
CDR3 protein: CASSETVRGTATNEKLFF
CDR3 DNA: TGTGCCAGCAGTGAAACTGTTAGAGGAACTGCAACTAATGAAAAACTGTTTTTT

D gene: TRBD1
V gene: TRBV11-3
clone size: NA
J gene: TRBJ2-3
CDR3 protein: CASTPGQGGDTQYF
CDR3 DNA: TGTGCCAGCACCCCTGGACAGGGGGGTGATACGCAGTATTTT

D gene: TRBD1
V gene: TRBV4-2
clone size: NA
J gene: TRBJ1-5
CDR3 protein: CASSQETGGRQPQHF
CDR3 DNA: TGTGCCAGCAGCCAAGAAACAGGGGGCAGACAGCCCCAGCATTTT

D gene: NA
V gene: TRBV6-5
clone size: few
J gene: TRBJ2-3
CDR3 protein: CASSQQAMVGNTQYF
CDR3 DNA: TGTGCCAGCAGTCAACAAGCCATGGTCGGCAATACGCAGTATTTT

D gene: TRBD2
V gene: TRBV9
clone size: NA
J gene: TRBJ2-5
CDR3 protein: CASSVGQVAGGYQETQYF
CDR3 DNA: TGTGCCAGCAGCGTAGGCCAGGTAGCGGGCGGGTACCAAGAGACCCAGTACTTC

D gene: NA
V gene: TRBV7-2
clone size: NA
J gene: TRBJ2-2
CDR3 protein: CASSLVVGELFF
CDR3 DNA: TGTGCCAGCAGCTTAGTGGTTGGGGAGCTGTTTTTT

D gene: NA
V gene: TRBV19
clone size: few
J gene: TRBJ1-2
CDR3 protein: CATTPGAGSGYTF
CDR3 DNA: TGTGCCACTACACCTGGGGCAGGGAGCGGCTACACCTTC

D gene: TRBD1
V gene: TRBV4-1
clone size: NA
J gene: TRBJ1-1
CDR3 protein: CASSLRQGAPYTEAFF
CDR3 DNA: TGCGCCAGCAGCCTTAGACAGGGGGCGCCTTATACTGAAGCTTTCTTT

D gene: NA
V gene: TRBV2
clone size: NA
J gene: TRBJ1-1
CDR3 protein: CASSVKGVGTEAFF
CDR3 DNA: TGTGCCAGCAGTGTAAAGGGGGTAGGCACTGAAGCTTTCTTT

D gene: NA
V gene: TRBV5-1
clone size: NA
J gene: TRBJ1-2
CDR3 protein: CASSLDDFATFTF
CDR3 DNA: TGCGCCAGCAGCTTGGACGACTTCGCCACATTCACCTTC

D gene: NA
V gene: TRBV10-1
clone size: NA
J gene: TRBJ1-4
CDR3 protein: CAHPSLRNEKLFF
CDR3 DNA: TGCGCCCACCCATCGCTTCGCAATGAAAAACTGTTTTTT

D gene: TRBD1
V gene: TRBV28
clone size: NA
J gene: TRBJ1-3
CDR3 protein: CASSLPQGHPGNTIYF
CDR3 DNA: TGTGCCAGCAGTCTCCCACAGGGGCATCCTGGAAACACCATATATTTT